This TCR beta chain was identified during a study of OX40 agonist ivuxolimab in advanced cancers. This CDR3 is built from 15 residues. Germline CDR1 is SNHLY and CDR2 is FYNNEI. V was trimmed by 7 bases and J by 2 bases, leaving 14 bases between them. Data came from immunoSEQ multiplex PCR; TCRdb stores just in-frame clones and leaves some out. Among approximately 60,000 clones, 84% were seen once, and the ten largest hold more than 2%. Sampled blood was obtained at baseline, cycle 4 day 1, and cycle 7 day 1. Comment on this clone: The target antigen is unknown.

Overall study findings and caveats: The expanded peripheral T cells' antigen specificity was not determined.

The TCR was taken from an adult with an advanced solid tumor such as melanoma, head and neck, liver or kidney cancer. Sequences were derived from CD4+ or CD8+ T cells sorted from blood, sampled in a trial of the OX40 agonist ivuxolimab. The rearrangement uses TRBV2 and TRBJ2-2; a possible D gene is TRBD2 (5 bases). DNA for the CDR3: TGTGCCAGCACCTTAGGACTGGGAAACACCGGGGAGCTGTTTTTT. This sequence encodes CASTLGLGNTGELFF.